This TCR beta chain came from a study of T cell responses to AZD1222 COVID-19 vaccine. Sequencing used immunoSEQ multiplex PCR; TCRdb keeps in-frame clones, though not all of them. The sample has 130,000 to 150,000 clones; approximately 90% are singletons. This CDR3 region has 14 residues. Trimming cost V 0 bases and J 4 bases, with 7 bases left between them. Germline V gives CDR1 ENHRY, CDR2 SYGVKD. The TCR sequence derives from an adult in good health. The source material was peripheral blood, sampled on day 0 of AZD1222 vaccination. The chain employs TRBV10-3 and TRBJ2-1; D perhaps matches TRBD2 (6 bases). The CDR3 region is CAISESGTYNEQFF. DNA of the CDR3: TGTGCCATCAGTGAGTCGGGGACTTACAATGAGCAGTTCTTC.